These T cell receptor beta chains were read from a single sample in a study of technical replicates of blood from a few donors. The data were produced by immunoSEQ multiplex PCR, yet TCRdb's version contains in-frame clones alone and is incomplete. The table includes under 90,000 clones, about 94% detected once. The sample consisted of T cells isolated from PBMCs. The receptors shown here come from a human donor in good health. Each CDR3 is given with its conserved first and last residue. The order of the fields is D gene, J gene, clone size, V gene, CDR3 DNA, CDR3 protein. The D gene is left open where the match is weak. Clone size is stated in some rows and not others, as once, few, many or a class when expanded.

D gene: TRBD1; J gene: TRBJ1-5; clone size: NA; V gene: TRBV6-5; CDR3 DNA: TGTGCCAGCAGCCCTGGACAGGGATATCAGCCCCAGCATTTT; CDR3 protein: CASSPGQGYQPQHF
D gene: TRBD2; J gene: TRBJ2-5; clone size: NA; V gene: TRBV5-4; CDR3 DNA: TGTGCCAGCAGCACCGGACTAGCGGGGTTCACACAAGAGACCCAGTACTTC; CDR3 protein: CASSTGLAGFTQETQYF
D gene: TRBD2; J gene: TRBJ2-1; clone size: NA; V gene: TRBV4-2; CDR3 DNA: TGTGCCAGCAGCCAACCTCAGCGGGAGGGCCCCGAGCAGTTCTTC; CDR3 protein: CASSQPQREGPEQFF
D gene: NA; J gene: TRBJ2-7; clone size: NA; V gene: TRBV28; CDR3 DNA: TGTGCCAGCAGTTTAATCGGGAAACCCTACGAGCAGTACTTC; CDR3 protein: CASSLIGKPYEQYF
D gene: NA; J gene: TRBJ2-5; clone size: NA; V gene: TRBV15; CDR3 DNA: TGTGCCACCAGCAGAGGCGACATTAGCGTTGGGGAAGAGACCCAGTACTTC; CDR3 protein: CATSRGDISVGEETQYF
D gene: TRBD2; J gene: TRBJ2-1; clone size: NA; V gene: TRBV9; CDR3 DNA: TGTGCCAGCAGCCCCACCAGTAGCGGGGTCTACAATGAGCAGTTCTTC; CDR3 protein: CASSPTSSGVYNEQFF
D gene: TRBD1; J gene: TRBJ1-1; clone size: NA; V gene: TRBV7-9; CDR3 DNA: TGTGCCAGCAGCTTAATCGGCAGGGGGGCTGAAGCTTTCTTT; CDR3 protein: CASSLIGRGAEAFF
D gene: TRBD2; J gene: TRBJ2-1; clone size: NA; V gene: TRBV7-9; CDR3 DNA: TGTGCCAGCAGCCCATACCCCCTAGCGGGGGCCTACAATGAGCAGTTCTTC; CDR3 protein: CASSPYPLAGAYNEQFF
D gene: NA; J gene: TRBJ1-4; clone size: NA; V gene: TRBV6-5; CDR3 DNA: TGTGCCAGCAGTTACTCCGGGGTACGTCCTGAAAAACTGTTTTTT; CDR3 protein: CASSYSGVRPEKLFF
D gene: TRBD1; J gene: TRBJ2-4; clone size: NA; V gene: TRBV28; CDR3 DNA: TGTGCCAGTACCCACGGTCGACAGGGGAAGTTCAAAAACATTCAGTACTTC; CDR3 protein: CASTHGRQGKFKNIQYF
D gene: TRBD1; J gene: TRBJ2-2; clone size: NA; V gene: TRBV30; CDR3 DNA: TGTGCCTGGGGGAGCCTCGGGACAGGGAACACCGGGGAGCTGTTTTTT; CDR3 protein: CAWGSLGTGNTGELFF
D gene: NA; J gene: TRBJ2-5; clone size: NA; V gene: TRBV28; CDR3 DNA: TGTGCCAGCAGTTTAAATAGAGAGACCCAGTACTTC; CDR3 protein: CASSLNRETQYF
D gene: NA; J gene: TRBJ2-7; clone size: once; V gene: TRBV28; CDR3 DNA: TGTGCCAGCAGTTCCCCGGAGGGATCCTACGAGCAGTACTTC; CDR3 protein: CASSSPEGSYEQYF
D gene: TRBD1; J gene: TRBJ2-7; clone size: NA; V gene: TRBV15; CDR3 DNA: TGTGCCACCAGCAGAGTAGGGACAGGGAGTCGCGAGCAGTACTTC; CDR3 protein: CATSRVGTGSREQYF
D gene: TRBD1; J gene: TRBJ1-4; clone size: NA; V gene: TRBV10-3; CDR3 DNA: TGTGCCATCAGCCGGGGACAGGGTGAAAAACTGTTTTTT; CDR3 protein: CAISRGQGEKLFF
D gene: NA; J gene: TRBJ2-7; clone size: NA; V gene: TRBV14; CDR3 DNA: TGTGCCAGCAGCCCGACCTTCCCGGACAGTAAGTGGCATTCCTCCTACGAGCAGTACTTC; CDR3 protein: CASSPTFPDSKWHSSYEQYF
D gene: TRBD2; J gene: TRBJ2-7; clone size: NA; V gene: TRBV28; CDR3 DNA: TGTGCCAGCAGTTTAAGGGGACTAGCGGGAAGCTACGAGCAGTACTTC; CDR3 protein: CASSLRGLAGSYEQYF
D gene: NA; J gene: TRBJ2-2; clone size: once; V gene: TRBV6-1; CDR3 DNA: TGTGCCAGCAGTGAGGGTCGGGCGAACACCGGGGAGCTGTTTTTT; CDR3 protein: CASSEGRANTGELFF
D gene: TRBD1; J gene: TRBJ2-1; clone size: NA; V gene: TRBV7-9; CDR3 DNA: TGTGCCAGCAGCTGGGGACAGTTCGAAAATGAGCAGTTCTTC; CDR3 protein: CASSWGQFENEQFF
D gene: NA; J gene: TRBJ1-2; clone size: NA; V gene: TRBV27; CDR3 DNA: TGTGCCAGCAGTTTATCGCCCCTCGGCGGGGACGGCTACACCTTC; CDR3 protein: CASSLSPLGGDGYTF
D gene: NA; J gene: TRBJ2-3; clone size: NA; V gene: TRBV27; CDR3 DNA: TGTGCCAGCAGTTTACAGGGTCGTCTGTATACAGATACGCAGTATTTT; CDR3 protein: CASSLQGRLYTDTQYF
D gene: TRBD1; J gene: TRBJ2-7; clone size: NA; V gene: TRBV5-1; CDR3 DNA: TGCGCCAGCAGCTTGGGGACAGGGGTCTACGAGCAGTACTTC; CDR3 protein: CASSLGTGVYEQYF
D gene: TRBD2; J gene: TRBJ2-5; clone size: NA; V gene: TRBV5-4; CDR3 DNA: TGTGCCAGCAGCTTGGCTCTGACTAGCGGGGAGACCCAGTACTTC; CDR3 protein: CASSLALTSGETQYF
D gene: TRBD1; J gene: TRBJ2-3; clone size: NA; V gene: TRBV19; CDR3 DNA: TGTGCCAGTAGTATAGTGGGGACAGGGGCGACAGATACGCAGTATTTT; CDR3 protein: CASSIVGTGATDTQYF
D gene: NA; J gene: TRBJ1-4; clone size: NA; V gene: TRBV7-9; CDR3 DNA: TGTGCCAGCAGCCACGATCAGGGGATGGGGCCCACTAATGAAAAACTGTTTTTT; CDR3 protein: CASSHDQGMGPTNEKLFF
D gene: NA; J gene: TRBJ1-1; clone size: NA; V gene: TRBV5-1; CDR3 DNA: TGCGCCAGCAGCTTGGAGGGGGAGCGGACTGAAGCTTTCTTT; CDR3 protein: CASSLEGERTEAFF
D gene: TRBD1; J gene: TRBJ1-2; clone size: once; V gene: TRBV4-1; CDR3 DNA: TGCGCCAGCAGCCTTCCTGGGACAGACTATGGCTACACCTTC; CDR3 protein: CASSLPGTDYGYTF
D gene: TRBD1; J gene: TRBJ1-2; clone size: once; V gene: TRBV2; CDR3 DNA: TGTGCCAGCAGGTGGGGACAGGCGCGGGGCTACACCTTC; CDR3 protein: CASRWGQARGYTF
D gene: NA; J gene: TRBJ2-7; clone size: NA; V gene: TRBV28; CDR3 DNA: TGTGCCAGCAGTTTACCCGGGGCGACAGGTTACGAGCAGTACTTC; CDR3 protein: CASSLPGATGYEQYF
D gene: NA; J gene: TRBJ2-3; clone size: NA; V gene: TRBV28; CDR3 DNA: TGTGCCAGCAGTTCTCTTCTAAGGCGGGTACTCCACCAAAGGAGGGGTGATACGCAGTATTTT; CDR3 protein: CASSSLLRRVLHQRRGDTQYF
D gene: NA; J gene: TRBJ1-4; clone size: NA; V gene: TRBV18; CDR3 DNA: TGTGCCAGCTCACCACGTAGGGACTTGAATGAAAAACTGTTTTTT; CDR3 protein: CASSPRRDLNEKLFF
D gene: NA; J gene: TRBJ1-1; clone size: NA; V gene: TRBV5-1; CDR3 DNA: TGCGCCAGCAGCTTGGAAGGGGTGGCTGAAGCTTTCTTT; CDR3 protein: CASSLEGVAEAFF
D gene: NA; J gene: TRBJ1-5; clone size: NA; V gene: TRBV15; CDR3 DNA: TGTGCCACCAGCAAAGGACAGTACAATCAGCCCCAGCATTTT; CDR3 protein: CATSKGQYNQPQHF
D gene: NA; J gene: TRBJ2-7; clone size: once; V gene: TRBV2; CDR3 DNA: TGTGCCAGCAGTCCTTGGCGGGCCTACGAGCAGTACTTC; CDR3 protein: CASSPWRAYEQYF
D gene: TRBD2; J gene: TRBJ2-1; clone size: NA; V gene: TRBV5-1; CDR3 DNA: TGCGCCAGCGTAGCGGGGGACGCCCACTACCGAAACAATGAGCAGTTCTTC; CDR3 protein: CASVAGDAHYRNNEQFF
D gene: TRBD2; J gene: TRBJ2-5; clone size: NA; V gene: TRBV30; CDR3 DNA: TGTGCCTGGAGCGCTAGACTAGCGGGGGGGGGAGAGACCCAGTACTTC; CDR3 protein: CAWSARLAGGGETQYF
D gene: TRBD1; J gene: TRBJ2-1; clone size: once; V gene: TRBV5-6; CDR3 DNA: TGTGCCAGCAGCTCCTGGACAGGGGGCGAGGATGAGCAGTTCTTC; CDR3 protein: CASSSWTGGEDEQFF
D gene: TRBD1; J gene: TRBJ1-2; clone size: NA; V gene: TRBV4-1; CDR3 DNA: TGCGCCAGCAGCCAAGAGGACAGGGTACACACCTTC; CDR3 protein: CASSQEDRVHTF
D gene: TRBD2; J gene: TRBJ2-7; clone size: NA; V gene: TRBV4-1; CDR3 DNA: TGCGCCAGCAGCACCCGCGGGGGTCCCTACGAGCAGTACTTC; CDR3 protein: CASSTRGGPYEQYF
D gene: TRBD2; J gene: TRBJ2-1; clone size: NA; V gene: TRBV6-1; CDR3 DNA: TGTGCCAGCAGGAGACTAGCGGGAGACCATGAGCAGTTCTTC; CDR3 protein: CASRRLAGDHEQFF
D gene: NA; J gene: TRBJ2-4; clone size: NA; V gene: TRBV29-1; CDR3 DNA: TGCAGCGCCCTACGTAGAAGTCAGGGGGCCAAAAACATTCAGTACTTC; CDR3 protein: CSALRRSQGAKNIQYF
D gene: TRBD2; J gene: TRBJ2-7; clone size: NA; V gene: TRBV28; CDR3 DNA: TGTGTCAGCAGGCTAGCGGGATTGGGCGAGCAGTACTTC; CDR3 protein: CVSRLAGLGEQYF
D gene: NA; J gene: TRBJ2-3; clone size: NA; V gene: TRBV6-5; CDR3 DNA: TGTGCCAGCAGACGAGGGGATACGCAGTATTTT; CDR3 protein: CASRRGDTQYF
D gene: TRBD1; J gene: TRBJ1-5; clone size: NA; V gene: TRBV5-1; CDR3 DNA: TGCGCCAGCAGCCCCGACAGGGCCAGCGATCAGCCCCAGCATTTT; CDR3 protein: CASSPDRASDQPQHF
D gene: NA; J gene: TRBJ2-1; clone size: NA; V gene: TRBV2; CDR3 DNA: TGTGCCAGCAGTGAACGTACAGCAAGCAATGAGCAGTTCTTC; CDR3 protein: CASSERTASNEQFF
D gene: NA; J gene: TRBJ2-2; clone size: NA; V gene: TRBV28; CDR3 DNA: TGTGCCAGCACTAATTGGGCGGGCCCAGGTGTGAGTGCCGGGGAGCTGTTTTTT; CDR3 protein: CASTNWAGPGVSAGELFF
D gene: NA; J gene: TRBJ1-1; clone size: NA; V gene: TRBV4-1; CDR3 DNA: TGCGCCAGCAGCCAGGGTGGAGGGAAGCGGACTGAAGCTTTCTTT; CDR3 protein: CASSQGGGKRTEAFF
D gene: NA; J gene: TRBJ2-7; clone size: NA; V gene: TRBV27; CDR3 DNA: TGTGCCAGCAGTTTATATTCTTATATTCGCAGGAACTACGAGCAGTACTTC; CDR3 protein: CASSLYSYIRRNYEQYF
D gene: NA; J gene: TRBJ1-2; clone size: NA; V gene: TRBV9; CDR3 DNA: TGTGCCAGCAACTCGGTTTATGGCTACACCTTC; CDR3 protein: CASNSVYGYTF
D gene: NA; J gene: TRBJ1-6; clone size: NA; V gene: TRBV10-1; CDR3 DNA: TGCGCCAGCAGTGAGTCGGCCCAGGGGAATTCACCCCTCCACTTT; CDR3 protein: CASSESAQGNSPLHF
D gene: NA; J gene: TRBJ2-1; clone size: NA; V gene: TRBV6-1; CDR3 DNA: TGTGCCAGCAGGAGGCCCGGGATGGGATTGGAGGAGCAGTTCTTC; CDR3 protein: CASRRPGMGLEEQFF
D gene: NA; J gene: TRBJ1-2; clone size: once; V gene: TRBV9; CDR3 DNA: TGTGCCAGCAGCGCCTCCTACAGGGACGGCTACACCTTC; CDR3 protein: CASSASYRDGYTF
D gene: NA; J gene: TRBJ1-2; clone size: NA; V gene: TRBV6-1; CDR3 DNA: TGTGCCAGCAGTGGAGACACCTATAACTATGGCTACACCTTC; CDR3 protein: CASSGDTYNYGYTF